The present T cell receptor (beta chain) was sequenced within a study of blood T cell repertoires in COVID-19. Background on the study: The origin of the acute and convalescent COVID-19 samples was the United States, Italy and Spain. In each case, the material was cDNA or gDNA derived from T cells, B-cell-depleted T cells, or PBMCs.

The authors' processing: Reference gene primer amplification in the assay estimated nucleated cell counts. Measured with immunoSEQ multiplex PCR; TCRdb has only the in-frame clones, and not every one. The V and J calls and clone size come from that table; D and trimming were worked out from the DNA. Of more than 60,000 clones listed, around four fifths are singletons. The CDR3 length is 16 residues. Germline trimming cut 1 base from V and 6 bases from J; bases unmatched to any gene: 8. Germline V lookup: CDR1 MGHRA, CDR2 YSYEKL. This clone is a singleton in its sample. The chain links TRBV4-1 to TRBJ2-5; TRBD2 matches at 10 bases. The receptor comes from a human donor in a cohort sampled during active COVID-19. Material: peripheral blood. This CDR3 is CASSQVLAGDRKTQYF. The CDR3 DNA is TGCGCCAGCAGCCAAGTTCTAGCGGGGGACCGAAAGACCCAGTACTTC.